Below are 26 T cell receptor beta chains sequenced from a single sample in a study of blood T cell repertoires in COVID-19. Data came from immunoSEQ multiplex PCR; TCRdb stores just in-frame clones and leaves some out. The table has about 200,000 clones, about nine tenths seen once. Sequencing was done on a sample of peripheral blood. Receptors originate from a woman in her 70s with acute or convalescent COVID-19.

This rearrangement joins TRBV9 to TRBJ2-1; 8 bases are shared with TRBD2. CDR3 length: 17 amino acids. With V trimmed by 0 bases and J by 7 bases, 12 bases remained unmatched. Looked up from germline, CDR1 is SGDLS and CDR2 is YYNGEE. CDR3 nucleotide sequence: TGTGCCAGCAGCGTAGACCCAACTAGCGGAGCACGGAATGAGCAGTTCTTC. Its protein is CASSVDPTSGARNEQFF.

This chain connects TRBV6-5 to TRBJ2-3, with 10 bases identical to TRBD2. Germline CDR1 and CDR2: MNHEY and SVGAGI. The V segment lost 4 bases and the J segment 1 base; nucleotides outside the gene matches: 2. This CDR3 comprises 15 residues. The CDR3 loop reads CASSFTSGGTDTQYF. CDR3 bases: TGTGCCAGCAGTTTTACTAGCGGGGGCACAGATACGCAGTATTTT.

The genes are TRBV2 and TRBJ2-5, with a weak D call TRBD1 (6 bases). Germline V gene data show CDR1 as SNHLY and CDR2 as FYNNEI. Deletions cut 7 bases from V and 7 bases from J, with 13 bases between. The CDR3 totals 12 residues. This CDR3 is CASMDSPRTQYF. The CDR3 DNA is TGTGCCAGCATGGACAGCCCCAGGACCCAGTACTTC.

The gene calls are TRBV5-1 and TRBJ2-5; maybe TRBD2 (7 bases). The germline gives CDR1 SGHRS, CDR2 YFSETQ. V was pared by 7 bases and J by 4 bases, with 17 bases between. This CDR3 has 14 amino acids. The CDR3 here is CASSGGGALETQYF. CDR3 DNA: TGCGCCAGCTCCGGAGGGGGGGCCCTAGAGACCCAGTACTTC.

The J gene is TRBJ1-2, the V gene TRBV5-1; D uncertain. Deletions cut 6 bases from V and 4 bases from J, with 10 bases between. Germline CDR1 and CDR2: SGHRS and YFSETQ. The CDR3 runs 12 residues. The CDR3: CASKPDSYGYTF. For the CDR3, the DNA is TGCGCCAGCAAGCCGGACTCCTATGGCTACACCTTC.

The chain links TRBV19 to TRBJ1-1; 11 bases agree with TRBD1. The germline V gene encodes CDR1 LNHDA and CDR2 SQIVND (reference sequence). V lost 10 bases to trimming and J lost 3 bases; unmatched junction nucleotides: 10. The CDR3 length is 15 residues. The CDR3 spells CAIRWTGGSDTEAFF. The CDR3 nucleotides are TGTGCCATCCGGTGGACAGGGGGCTCGGACACTGAAGCTTTCTTT.

The chain carries TRBV12-3 or TRBV12-4 and TRBJ2-7; D is undetermined. This CDR3 spans 13 amino acids. V lost 7 bases, J lost 0 bases, and 10 bases lay in between. In DNA form, the CDR3 reads TGTGCCAGCACCCCCAGTCCCTCCTACGAGCAGTACTTC. Its translation is CASTPSPSYEQYF.

The chain joins TRBV7-2 to TRBJ2-3; D is ambiguous. The V end lost 5 bases, the J end lost 4 bases, and 10 bases lay between the germline ends. The CDR3 is made up of 13 amino acids. Germline V gene lookup returns CDR1 SGHTA and CDR2 FQGNSA. The CDR3 region has the DNA TGTGCCAGCAGCCCCGGGTCGGCAGATACGCAGTATTTT. Its translation is CASSPGSADTQYF.

J is TRBJ1-1 and V is TRBV2, with D maybe TRBD1 (5 bases). Trimming left V 8 bases short and J 1 base short, with 14 bases between. This CDR3 comprises 14 residues. In germline, CDR1 is SNHLY, CDR2 FYNNEI. CDR3 DNA sequence: TGTGCCAGCCGCACCGGGCAGGGGAACACTGAAGCTTTCTTT. It encodes CASRTGQGNTEAFF. Filled out from reference TRBV2 and TRBJ1-1, the complete variable domain reads EPEVTQTPSHQVTQMGQEVILRCVPISNHLYFYWYRQILGQKVEFLVSFYNNEISEKSEIFDDQFSVERPDGSNFTLKIRSTKLEDSAMYFCASRTGQGNTEAFFGQGTRLTVV.

The chain links TRBV7-9 to TRBJ1-2, with 12 positions matching TRBD1. CDR3 size: 15 residues. Germline CDR1 is SEHNR and CDR2 is FQNEAQ (reference sequence). V shed 5 bases, J shed 6 bases, and the junction held 7 bases outside the gene matches. The CDR3: CASSPPGTGGDGYTF. As DNA, the CDR3 is TGTGCCAGCAGCCCTCCCGGGACAGGGGGCGATGGCTACACCTTC.

This chain links TRBV2 with TRBJ1-1; TRBD1 is a possible D gene (6 bases). With 6 bases removed from V and 5 bases from J, the gap between germline ends came to 19 bases. This CDR3 comprises 15 residues. From germline, CDR1 is SNHLY and CDR2 FYNNEI. The CDR3 coding sequence is TGTGCCAGCAGATCCGGGACACTAGTAGGTACTGAAGCTTTCTTT. Translated: CASRSGTLVGTEAFF.

The chain has TRBV5-1 and TRBJ2-1; 9 bases are shared with TRBD1. From germline, CDR1 is SGHRS and CDR2 YFSETQ. There are 15 residues in the CDR3. V lost 3 bases to trimming and J lost 8 bases; unmatched junction nucleotides: 9. The CDR3 coding sequence is TGCGCCAGCAGCTGGACGGGGACAGGGAGGGATGAGCAGTTCTTC. The encoded protein is CASSWTGTGRDEQFF.

CDR3 amino acids: CASSEPRGQGVGELFF. The CDR3 region has the DNA TGTGCCAGCAGTGAACCGCGGGGACAGGGGGTCGGGGAGCTGTTTTTT. This chain connects TRBV2 to TRBJ2-2; 11 bases fit TRBD1. Germline V gives CDR1 SNHLY, CDR2 FYNNEI. The CDR3 loop spans 16 amino acids. J was trimmed by 7 bases and V by 2 bases; bases with no gene match: 6.

V and J are TRBV5-1 and TRBJ1-2; D is possibly TRBD1 (6 bases). This CDR3 region has 15 residues. Between the trimmed V and J ends, which lost 4 bases and 0 bases, there was a span of 13 bases. Germline-derived CDR1 and CDR2 are SGHRS and YFSETQ. The CDR3 reads CASSGGAVPNYGYTF. In DNA form, the CDR3 reads TGCGCCAGCAGCGGGGGGGCCGTACCTAACTATGGCTACACCTTC.

The chain links TRBV7-2 to TRBJ1-5; 9 bases align to TRBD1. There are 15 residues in the CDR3. The V segment lost 4 bases and the J segment 4 bases; nucleotides outside the gene matches: 5. CDR1 SGHTA and CDR2 FQGNSA come from the germline V gene. The CDR3 DNA reads TGTGCCAGCAGCTCCCGGGACAGGGATAATCAGCCCCAGCATTTT. It encodes CASSSRDRDNQPQHF.

J is TRBJ2-1 and V is TRBV11-2, with a weak D call TRBD2 (6 bases). Trimming shortened V by 2 bases and J by 3 bases, and 14 bases separated the two germline ends. The CDR3 is made up of 16 amino acids. From germline, CDR1 is SGHAT and CDR2 FQNNGV. The CDR3 coding sequence is TGTGCCAGCAGCTTATTTCTCAGCGGGTTCTACAATGAGCAGTTCTTC. As protein: CASSLFLSGFYNEQFF.

Only one count was recorded for this clone. The chain carries TRBV9 and TRBJ1-3; the D gene is possibly TRBD1 (5 bases). This CDR3 region has 16 residues. Germline lookup yields CDR1 SGDLS and CDR2 YYNGEE. Trimming took off 4 bases at V and 0 bases at J, with 14 bases between the two ends. CDR3 nucleotide sequence: TGTGCCAGCAGCTCCACCTGGGGGGACTCTGGAAACACCATATATTTT. It is translated as CASSSTWGDSGNTIYF.

The genes are TRBV18 and TRBJ2-1; perhaps TRBD2 as D (6 bases). The germline CDR1 and CDR2 sequences are KGHSH and LQKENI. This CDR3 has 15 residues. Trimming left V 3 bases short and J 0 bases short, with 9 bases between. The CDR3 protein is CASSPDGGSYNEQFF. CDR3 coding DNA: TGTGCCAGCTCACCGGACGGGGGCTCCTACAATGAGCAGTTCTTC.

The chain employs TRBV5-1 and TRBJ2-3; TRBD2 matches 8 bases. CDR3 length equals 12 residues. Germline lookup yields CDR1 SGHRS and CDR2 YFSETQ. J was trimmed by 15 bases and V by 0 bases; bases with no gene match: 6. CDR3 sequence (DNA): TGCGCCAGCAGCTTGGGCGGGGGGCAAGTATATTTT. Encoded protein: CASSLGGGQVYF. Using reference TRBV5-1 and TRBJ2-3 for the parts outside the CDR3, the full variable domain is KAGVTQTPRYLIKTRGQQVTLSCSPISGHRSVSWYQQTPGQGLQFLFEYFSETQRNKGNFPGRFSGRQFSNSRSEMNVSTLELGDSALYLCASSLGGGQVYFGPGTRLTVL.

The rearrangement uses TRBV10-2 and TRBJ1-5, with 7 positions matching TRBD1. The V gene's germline CDR1 is WSHSY and CDR2 SAAADI. V lost 7 bases and J lost 6; bases outside the gene matches: 12. This CDR3 region has 15 residues. The CDR3 is CASKNGQAGGQPQHF. The CDR3 DNA sequence: TGCGCCAGCAAAAACGGACAGGCCGGGGGTCAGCCCCAGCATTTT.

The V gene is TRBV9, the J gene TRBJ2-1; D ambiguous. V lost 3 bases and J 8 bases, leaving 9 bases between the germline ends. The CDR3 length is 12 residues. The germline CDR1 and CDR2 sequences are SGDLS and YYNGEE. This CDR3 is CASSGIDYEQFF. CDR3 DNA sequence: TGTGCCAGCAGCGGGATAGACTATGAGCAGTTCTTC. Using reference TRBV9 and TRBJ2-1 for the parts outside the CDR3, the full variable domain is DSGVTQTPKHLITATGQRVTLRCSPRSGDLSVYWYQQSLDQGLQFLIQYYNGEERAKGNILERFSAQQFPDLHSELNLSSLELGDSALYFCASSGIDYEQFFGPGTRLTVL.

The V call is TRBV19, the J call TRBJ2-7; the match to TRBD2 covers 9 bases. The J segment lost 4 bases and the V segment lost 2 bases, leaving 6 bases of the junction unmatched. The CDR3 totals 15 residues. Germline V gives CDR1 LNHDA, CDR2 SQIVND (reference sequence). This chain's CDR3 is CASSISSGSRYEQYF. As DNA, the CDR3 is TGTGCCAGTAGTATAAGTAGCGGGAGTAGGTACGAGCAGTACTTC.

V and J are TRBV28 and TRBJ1-2, with D possibly TRBD1 on 6 matching bases. The CDR3 loop spans 13 amino acids. From germline, CDR1 is MDHEN and CDR2 SYDVKM. CDR3 sequence (DNA): TGTGCTAATCCCCCGGGGGGGCGCTATGGCTACACCTTC. Its protein is CANPPGGRYGYTF.

V usage is TRBV11-3 and J usage is TRBJ2-3, with 13 nucleotides matching TRBD2. The V gene's germline CDR1 is SGHNT and CDR2 YENEEA. V trimming: 4 bases; J trimming: 0 bases; junction bases outside the gene matches: 13. The CDR3 loop spans 20 amino acids. Here the CDR3 reads CASSSYRGLAGKASTDTQYF. The CDR3 bases are TGTGCCAGCAGCTCCTACAGGGGACTAGCGGGAAAAGCTAGCACAGATACGCAGTATTTT.

This clone was counted once. The chain carries TRBV29-1 and TRBJ1-1, with 8 nucleotides matching TRBD1. J gave up 2 bases and V 4 bases, and 6 bases lay outside the gene matches. CDR1 SQVTM and CDR2 ANQGSEA come from the germline V gene. This CDR3 spans 14 amino acids. CDR3 DNA sequence: TGCAGCGTTGTAGGGCCAGGGGGCAACACTGAAGCTTTCTTT. Its translation is CSVVGPGGNTEAFF.

The chain is built from TRBV6-2 or TRBV6-3 and TRBJ1-5; 9 bases fit TRBD1. CDR3 length: 16 residues. Unmatched junction bases numbered 9, after V lost 6 bases and J lost 3 bases. Per germline, CDR1 MNHEY and CDR2 SVGEGT. CDR3 in DNA: TGTGCCAGCAGCCCCGGGACAGGGTGGGTCAATCAGCCCCAGCATTTT. As protein: CASSPGTGWVNQPQHF.